The following is a T cell receptor beta chain sequence with its context. Its antigen remains unidentified. Using immunoSEQ multiplex PCR, the repertoire was profiled, and TCRdb retains in-frame clones only, with some absent. Among about 170,000 clones listed, 75% to 90% were seen once. This sample is drawn from a study of T cell responses to AZD1222 COVID-19 vaccine. Study background: Second-dose recipients at about 4 or about 12 weeks were treated as one pooled group. General study findings and limits: Among vaccine-associated CD4 TCRs, coverage spanned spike, with dominance at 160-218 and 743-854. The donor cohort was predominantly white British with a female majority, and clonal diversity may have been underestimated. At baseline, just a handful of AZD1222 recipients tested seropositive.

The CDR3 runs 14 residues. The germline V and J ends were trimmed by 2 bases and 2 bases, with 9 bases remaining between them. CDR1 is MDHEN, CDR2 SYDVKM, per germline. The sample in question was peripheral blood, obtained on day 0 of AZD1222 vaccination. The chain employs TRBV28 and TRBJ1-2; D perhaps matches TRBD1 (5 bases). This TCR was sampled from an adult in good health. The CDR3 sequence is CASSLGTENYGYTF. The CDR3 nucleotides are TGTGCCAGCAGTTTAGGGACGGAGAACTATGGCTACACCTTC.